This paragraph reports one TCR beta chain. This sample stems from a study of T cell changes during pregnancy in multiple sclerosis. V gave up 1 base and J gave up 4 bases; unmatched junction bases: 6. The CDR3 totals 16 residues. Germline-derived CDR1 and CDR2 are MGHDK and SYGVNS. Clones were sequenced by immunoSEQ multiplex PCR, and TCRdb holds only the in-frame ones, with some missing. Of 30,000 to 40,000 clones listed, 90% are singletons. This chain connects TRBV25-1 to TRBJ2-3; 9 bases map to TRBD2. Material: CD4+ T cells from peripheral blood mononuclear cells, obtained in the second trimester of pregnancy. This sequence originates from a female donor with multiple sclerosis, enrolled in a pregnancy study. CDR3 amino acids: CASSEWGGRVADTQYF. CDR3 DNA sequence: TGTGCCAGCAGTGAATGGGGCGGGAGGGTGGCAGATACGCAGTATTTT. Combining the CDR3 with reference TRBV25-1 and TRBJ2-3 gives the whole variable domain EADIYQTPRYLVIGTGKKITLECSQTMGHDKMYWYQQDPGMELHLIHYSYGVNSTEKGDLSSESTVSRIRTEHFPLTLESARPSHTSQYLCASSEWGGRVADTQYFGPGTRLTVL.